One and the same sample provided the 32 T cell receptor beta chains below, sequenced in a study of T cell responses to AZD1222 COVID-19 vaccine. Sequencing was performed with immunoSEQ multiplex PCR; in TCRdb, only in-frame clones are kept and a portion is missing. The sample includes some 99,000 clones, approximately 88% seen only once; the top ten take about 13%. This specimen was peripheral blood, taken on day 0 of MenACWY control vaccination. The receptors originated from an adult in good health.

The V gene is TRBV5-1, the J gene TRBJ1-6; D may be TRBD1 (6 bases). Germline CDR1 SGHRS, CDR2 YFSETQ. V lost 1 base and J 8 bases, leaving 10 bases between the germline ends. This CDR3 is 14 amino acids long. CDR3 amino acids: CASSLRGGYSPLHF. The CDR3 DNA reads TGCGCCAGCAGCTTGAGAGGGGGTTATTCACCCCTCCACTTT.

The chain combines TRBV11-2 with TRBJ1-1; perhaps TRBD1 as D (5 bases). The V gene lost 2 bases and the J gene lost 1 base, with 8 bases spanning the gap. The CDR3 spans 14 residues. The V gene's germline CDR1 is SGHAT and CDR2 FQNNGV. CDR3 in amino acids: CASSLLGGNTEAFF. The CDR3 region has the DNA TGTGCCAGCAGCTTATTGGGGGGGAACACTGAAGCTTTCTTT.

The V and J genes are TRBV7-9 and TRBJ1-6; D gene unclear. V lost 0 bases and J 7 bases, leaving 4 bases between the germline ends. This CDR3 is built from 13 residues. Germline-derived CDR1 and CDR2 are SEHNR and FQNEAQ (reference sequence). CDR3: CASSLALNSPLHF. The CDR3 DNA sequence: TGTGCCAGCAGCTTAGCTCTGAATTCACCCCTCCACTTT.

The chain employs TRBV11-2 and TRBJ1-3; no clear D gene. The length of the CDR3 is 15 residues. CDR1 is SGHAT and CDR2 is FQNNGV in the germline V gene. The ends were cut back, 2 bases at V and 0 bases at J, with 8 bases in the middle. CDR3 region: CASSLQDSSGNTIYF. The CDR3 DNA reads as TGTGCCAGCAGCTTACAGGATAGCTCTGGAAACACCATATATTTT.

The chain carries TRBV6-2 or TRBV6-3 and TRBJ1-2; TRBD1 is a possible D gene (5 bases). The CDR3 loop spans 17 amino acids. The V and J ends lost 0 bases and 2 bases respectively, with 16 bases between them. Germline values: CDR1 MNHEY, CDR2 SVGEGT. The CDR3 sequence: CASSYSGAQPRNYGYTF. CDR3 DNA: TGTGCCAGCAGTTACTCTGGGGCCCAACCCCGGAACTATGGCTACACCTTC.

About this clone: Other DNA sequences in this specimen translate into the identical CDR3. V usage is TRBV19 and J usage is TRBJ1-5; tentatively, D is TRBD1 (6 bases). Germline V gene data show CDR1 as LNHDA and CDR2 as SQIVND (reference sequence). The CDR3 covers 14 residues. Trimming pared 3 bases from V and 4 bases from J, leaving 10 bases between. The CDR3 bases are TGTGCCAGTAGTATCAGGGGAGGAAATCAGCCCCAGCATTTT. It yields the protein CASSIRGGNQPQHF.

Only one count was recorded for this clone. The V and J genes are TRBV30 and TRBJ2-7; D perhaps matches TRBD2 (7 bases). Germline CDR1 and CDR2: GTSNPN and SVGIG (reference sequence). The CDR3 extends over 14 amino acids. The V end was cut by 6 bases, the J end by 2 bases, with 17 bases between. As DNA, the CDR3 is TGTGCCTGCAACGACTGGGGGGGGCCCTACGAGCAGTACTTC. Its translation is CACNDWGGPYEQYF.

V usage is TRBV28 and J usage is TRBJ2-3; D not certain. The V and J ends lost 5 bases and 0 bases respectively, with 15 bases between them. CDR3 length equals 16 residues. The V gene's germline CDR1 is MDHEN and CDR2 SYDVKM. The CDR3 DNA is TGTGCCAGCAGTGTCTTGGGTAGTACTAGCACAGATACGCAGTATTTT. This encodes CASSVLGSTSTDTQYF.

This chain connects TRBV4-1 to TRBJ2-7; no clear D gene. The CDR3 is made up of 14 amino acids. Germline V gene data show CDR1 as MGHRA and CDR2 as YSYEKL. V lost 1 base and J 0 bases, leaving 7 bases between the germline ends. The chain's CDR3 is CASSQGLFSYEQYF. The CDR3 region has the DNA TGCGCCAGCAGCCAAGGGTTATTCTCCTACGAGCAGTACTTC.

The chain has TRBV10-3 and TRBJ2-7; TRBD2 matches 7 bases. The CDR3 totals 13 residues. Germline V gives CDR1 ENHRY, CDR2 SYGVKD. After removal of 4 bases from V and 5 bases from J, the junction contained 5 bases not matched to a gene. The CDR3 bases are TGTGCCATCAGTGTGGGGGGAGGGAACGAGCAGTACTTC. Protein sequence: CAISVGGGNEQYF.

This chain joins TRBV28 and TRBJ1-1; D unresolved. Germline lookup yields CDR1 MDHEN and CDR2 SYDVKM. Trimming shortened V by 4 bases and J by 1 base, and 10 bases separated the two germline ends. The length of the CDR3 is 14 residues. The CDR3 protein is CASSYDPSNTEAFF. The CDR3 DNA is TGTGCCAGCAGTTATGACCCTTCGAACACTGAAGCTTTCTTT.

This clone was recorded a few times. The CDR3 protein is CASSKYIAGAEQYF. The CDR3 DNA reads TGTGCCAGTAGTAAATATATAGCGGGGGCCGAGCAGTACTTC. The rearrangement uses TRBV19 and TRBJ2-7; TRBD2 matches 9 bases. Looked up from germline, CDR1 is LNHDA and CDR2 is SQIVND (reference sequence). The CDR3 is 14 residues long. Trimming at V came to 4 bases and at J to 6 bases, leaving 7 bases not matched to a gene.

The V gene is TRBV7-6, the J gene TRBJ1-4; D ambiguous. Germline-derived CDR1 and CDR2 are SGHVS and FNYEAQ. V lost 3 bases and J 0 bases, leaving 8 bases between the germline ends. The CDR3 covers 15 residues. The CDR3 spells CASSLTSATNEKLFF. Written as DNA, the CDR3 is TGTGCCAGCAGCTTGACGAGTGCAACTAATGAAAAACTGTTTTTT.

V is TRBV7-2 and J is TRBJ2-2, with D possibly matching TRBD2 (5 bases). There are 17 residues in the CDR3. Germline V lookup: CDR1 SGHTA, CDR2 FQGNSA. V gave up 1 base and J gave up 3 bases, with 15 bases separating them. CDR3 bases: TGTGCCAGCAGCTTAGTTGGGCGAAGGAGGCACACCGGGGAGCTGTTTTTT. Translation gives CASSLVGRRRHTGELFF.

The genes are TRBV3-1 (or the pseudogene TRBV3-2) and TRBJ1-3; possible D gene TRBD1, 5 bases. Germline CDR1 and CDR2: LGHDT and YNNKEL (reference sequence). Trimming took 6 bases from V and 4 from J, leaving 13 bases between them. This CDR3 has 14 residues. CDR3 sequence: CASRFSQGGNTIYF. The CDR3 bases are TGTGCCAGCAGATTCTCGCAGGGAGGAAACACCATATATTTT.

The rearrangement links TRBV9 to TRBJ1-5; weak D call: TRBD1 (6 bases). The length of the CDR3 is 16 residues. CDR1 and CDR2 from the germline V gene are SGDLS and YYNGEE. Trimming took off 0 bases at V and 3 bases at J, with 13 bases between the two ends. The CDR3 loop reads CASSVGGGTFNQPQHF. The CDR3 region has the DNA TGTGCCAGCAGCGTAGGCGGGGGCACTTTCAATCAGCCCCAGCATTTT.

CDR3 nucleotide sequence: TGCAGTGGGGGGTTCTACAATGAGCAGTTCTTC. Translation: CSGGFYNEQFF. The chain joins TRBV20-1 to TRBJ2-1; the D gene could be TRBD1 or TRBD2 (5 bases each). V dropped 7 bases and J dropped 3 bases, with 7 bases sitting between them. Germline-derived CDR1 and CDR2 are DFQATT and SNEGSKA (reference sequence). The CDR3 spans 11 residues.

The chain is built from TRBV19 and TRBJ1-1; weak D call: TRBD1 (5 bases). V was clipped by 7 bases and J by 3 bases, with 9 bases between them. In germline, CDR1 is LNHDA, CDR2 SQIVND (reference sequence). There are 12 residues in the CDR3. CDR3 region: CASTGTYTEAFF. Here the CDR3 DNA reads TGTGCCAGTACTGGGACCTACACTGAAGCTTTCTTT.

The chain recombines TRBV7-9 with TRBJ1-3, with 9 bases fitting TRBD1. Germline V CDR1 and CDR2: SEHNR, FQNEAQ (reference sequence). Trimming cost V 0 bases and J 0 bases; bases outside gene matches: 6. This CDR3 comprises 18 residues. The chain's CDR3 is CASSLALGTGPSGNTIYF. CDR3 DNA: TGTGCCAGCAGCTTAGCTCTCGGGACAGGGCCCTCTGGAAACACCATATATTTT.

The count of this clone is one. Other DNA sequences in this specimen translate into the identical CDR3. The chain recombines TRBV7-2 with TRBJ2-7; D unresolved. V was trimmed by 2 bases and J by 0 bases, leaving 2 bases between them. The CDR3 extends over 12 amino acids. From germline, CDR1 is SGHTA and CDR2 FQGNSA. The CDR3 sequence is CASSLSSYEQYF. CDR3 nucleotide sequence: TGTGCCAGCAGCTTAAGCTCCTACGAGCAGTACTTC.

CDR3 sequence reads: CAWSVALGGQRETQYF. DNA of the CDR3: TGTGCCTGGAGTGTAGCTTTGGGGGGGCAGAGAGAGACCCAGTACTTC. The chain links TRBV30 to TRBJ2-5; a weak D match, TRBD2 (7 bases). This CDR3 has 16 residues. The V end was cut by 0 bases, the J end by 4 bases, with 18 bases between. CDR1 and CDR2 from the germline V gene are GTSNPN and SVGIG (reference sequence).

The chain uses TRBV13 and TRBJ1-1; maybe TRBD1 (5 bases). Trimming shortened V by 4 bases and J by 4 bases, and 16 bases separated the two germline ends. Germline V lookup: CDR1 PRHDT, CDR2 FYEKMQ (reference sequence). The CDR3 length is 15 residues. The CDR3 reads CASSWTVGVGTEAFF. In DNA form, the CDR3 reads TGTGCCAGCAGCTGGACTGTGGGGGTGGGCACTGAAGCTTTCTTT.

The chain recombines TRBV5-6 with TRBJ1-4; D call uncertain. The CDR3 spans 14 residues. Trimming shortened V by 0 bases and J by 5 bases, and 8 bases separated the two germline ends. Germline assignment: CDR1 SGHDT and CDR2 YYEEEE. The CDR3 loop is CASSLARRNEKLFF. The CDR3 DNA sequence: TGTGCCAGCAGCTTGGCTCGGCGGAATGAAAAACTGTTTTTT.

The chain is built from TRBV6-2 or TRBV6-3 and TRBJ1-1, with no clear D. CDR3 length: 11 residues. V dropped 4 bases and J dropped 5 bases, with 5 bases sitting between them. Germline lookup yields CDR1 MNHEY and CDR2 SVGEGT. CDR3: CASSLGTEAFF. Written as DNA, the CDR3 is TGTGCCAGCAGTTTAGGTACTGAAGCTTTCTTT.

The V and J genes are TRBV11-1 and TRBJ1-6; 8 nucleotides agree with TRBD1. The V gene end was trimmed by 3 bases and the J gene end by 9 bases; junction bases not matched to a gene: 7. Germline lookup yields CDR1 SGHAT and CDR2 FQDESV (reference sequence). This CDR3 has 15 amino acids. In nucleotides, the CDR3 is TGTGCCAGCAGCTTCAGGGGGCGTAAGGGTTCACCCCTCCACTTT. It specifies CASSFRGRKGSPLHF.

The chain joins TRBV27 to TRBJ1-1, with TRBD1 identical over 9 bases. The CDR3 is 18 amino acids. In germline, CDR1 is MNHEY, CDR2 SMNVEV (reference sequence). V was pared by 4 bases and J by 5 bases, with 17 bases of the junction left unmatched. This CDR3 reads CASSSTGGARFLGTEAFF. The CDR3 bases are TGTGCCAGCAGTTCCACAGGGGGCGCCCGATTTTTGGGAACTGAAGCTTTCTTT.

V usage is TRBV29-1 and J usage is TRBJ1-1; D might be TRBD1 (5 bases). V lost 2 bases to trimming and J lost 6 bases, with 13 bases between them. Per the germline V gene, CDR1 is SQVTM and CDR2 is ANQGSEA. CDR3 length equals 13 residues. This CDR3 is CSVETGRYAEAFF. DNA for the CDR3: TGCAGCGTTGAAACAGGCCGGTACGCTGAAGCTTTCTTT.

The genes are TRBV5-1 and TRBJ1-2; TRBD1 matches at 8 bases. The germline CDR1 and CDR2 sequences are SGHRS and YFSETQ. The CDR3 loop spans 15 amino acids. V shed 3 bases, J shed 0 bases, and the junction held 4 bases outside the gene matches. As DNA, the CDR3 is TGCGCCAGCAGCTCGACAGGGGCGGCTAACTATGGCTACACCTTC. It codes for CASSSTGAANYGYTF.

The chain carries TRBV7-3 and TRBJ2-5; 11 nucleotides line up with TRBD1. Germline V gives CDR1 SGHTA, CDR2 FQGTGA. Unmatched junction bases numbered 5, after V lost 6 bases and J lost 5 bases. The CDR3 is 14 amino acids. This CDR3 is CASSRTGGLETQYF. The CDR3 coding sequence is TGTGCCAGCAGTCGGACAGGGGGCCTTGAGACCCAGTACTTC.

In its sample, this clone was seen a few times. CDR3 region: CASSPEGQGLRLFF. Written as DNA, the CDR3 is TGCGCCAGCAGCCCCGAAGGACAGGGTTTGCGTCTGTTTTTT. The chain joins TRBV4-3 to TRBJ1-4; 8 positions match TRBD1. CDR3 length: 14 amino acids. Germline CDR1 is LGHNA and CDR2 is YSLEER. V lost 4 bases to trimming and J lost 14 bases; unmatched junction nucleotides: 12.

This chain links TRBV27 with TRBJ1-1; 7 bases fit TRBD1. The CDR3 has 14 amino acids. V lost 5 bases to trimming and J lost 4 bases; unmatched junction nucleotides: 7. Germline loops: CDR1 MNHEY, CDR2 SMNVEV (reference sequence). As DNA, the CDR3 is TGTGCCAGCAGTATTAACCGGGACAGCACTGAAGCTTTCTTT. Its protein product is CASSINRDSTEAFF.

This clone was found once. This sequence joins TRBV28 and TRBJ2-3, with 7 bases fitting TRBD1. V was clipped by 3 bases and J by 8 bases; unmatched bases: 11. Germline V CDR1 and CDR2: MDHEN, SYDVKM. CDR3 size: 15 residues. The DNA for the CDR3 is TGTGCCAGCAGTTTCGGCGACAGGGCCCATGGTACGCAGTATTTT. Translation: CASSFGDRAHGTQYF.